Listed here are 25 T cell receptor beta chains from one sample, sequenced in a study of blood T cell repertoires in COVID-19 (dated by TCRdb to about 2020). Library preparation employed the immunoSEQ multiplex PCR assay. TCRdb obtained this table from immuneACCESS and retained in-frame rearrangements with V and J assigned. These tables miss some clones; where compared with another copy, unresolved V genes account for less than half of the shortfall, and the remainder is unexplained. The sample has about 200,000 clones on record, roughly 82% of them singletons. The top ten constitute 5% to 7% of the sample. The material sequenced was PBMCs or T cells enriched from blood (not recorded which). The receptors shown here come from a man aged 35-49 years with acute COVID-19.

The chain has TRBV2 and TRBJ2-7, with D unclear. V gave up 3 bases and J gave up 3 bases, with 6 bases separating them. This CDR3 is 12 amino acids long. Per the germline V gene, CDR1 is SNHLY and CDR2 is FYNNEI. The DNA of the CDR3 is TGTGCCAGCAGTGATTTCAACTACGAGCAGTACTTC. It yields the protein CASSDFNYEQYF.

The V and J genes are TRBV28 and TRBJ2-1; 8 nucleotides line up with TRBD2. The V gene end was trimmed by 7 bases and the J gene end by 4 bases; junction bases not matched to a gene: 9. Germline assignment: CDR1 MDHEN and CDR2 SYDVKM. This CDR3 is 15 amino acids long. The CDR3 sequence: CASTSASGLYNEQFF. The CDR3 coding sequence is TGTGCCAGCACGTCGGCTAGCGGGTTGTACAATGAGCAGTTCTTC. Filled out from reference TRBV28 and TRBJ2-1, the complete variable domain reads DVKVTQSSRYLVKRTGEKVFLECVQDMDHENMFWYRQDPGLGLRLIYFSYDVKMKEKGDIPEGYSVSREKKERFSLILESASTNQTSMYLCASTSASGLYNEQFFGPGTRLTVL.

The genes are TRBV6-5 and TRBJ1-4; D ambiguous. The CDR3 length is 14 residues. The germline CDR1 and CDR2 sequences are MNHEY and SVGAGI. Between the trimmed V and J ends, which lost 6 bases and 4 bases, there was a span of 12 bases. The DNA for the CDR3 is TGTGCCAGCAGAATAAGCTCTTTTAATGAAAAACTGTTTTTT. Residues: CASRISSFNEKLFF.

This rearrangement joins TRBV29-1 to TRBJ1-3; 7 positions agree with TRBD1. Germline assignment: CDR1 SQVTM and CDR2 ANQGSEA. J gave up 4 bases and V 6 bases, and 3 bases lay outside the gene matches. This CDR3 comprises 12 residues. This chain's CDR3 is CSVLGQGNTIYF. CDR3 sequence (DNA): TGCAGCGTGCTGGGACAGGGAAACACCATATATTTT.

This clone was seen once. V and J are TRBV28 and TRBJ2-3, with D maybe TRBD2 (7 bases). Germline-derived CDR1 and CDR2 are MDHEN and SYDVKM. The CDR3 contains 16 residues. Trimming removed 7 bases at V and 2 bases at J, with 19 bases between. The DNA of the CDR3 is TGTGCCAGCACCAAACTGGGAGGGGGTATCACAGATACGCAGTATTTT. Encoded protein: CASTKLGGGITDTQYF.

The sample holds one count of this clone. The chain is built from TRBV7-3 and TRBJ1-1, with D maybe TRBD1 (6 bases). V lost 3 bases and J 2 bases, leaving 10 bases between the germline ends. Germline V gives CDR1 SGHTA, CDR2 FQGTGA. The CDR3 runs 14 residues. The CDR3 nucleotides read TGTGCCAGCAGCTTTACAGGGATTAACACTGAAGCTTTCTTT. This codes for CASSFTGINTEAFF.

The chain combines TRBV15 with TRBJ2-3; 7 bases line up with TRBD2. V was clipped by 5 bases and J by 4 bases; unmatched bases: 12. CDR1 LNHNV and CDR2 YYDKDF come from the germline V gene (reference sequence). The CDR3 runs to 16 residues. The CDR3 nucleotides read TGTGCCACCAGCGGAGGGCTCCGGGGGGTAGCAGATACGCAGTATTTT. The encoded protein is CATSGGLRGVADTQYF.

The chain has TRBV11-2 and TRBJ2-1; 11 bases map to TRBD2. This CDR3 has 14 residues. Germline V gene sequence: CDR1 SGHAT, CDR2 FQNNGV. V lost 4 bases, J lost 6 bases, and 2 bases stayed unmatched. The CDR3 is CASSSGLAVNEQFF. CDR3 nucleotides: TGTGCCAGCAGCTCGGGACTAGCGGTCAATGAGCAGTTCTTC.

The rearrangement uses TRBV5-5 and TRBJ1-1, with D possibly matching TRBD1 (5 bases). V lost 4 bases, J lost 2 bases, and 9 bases lay in between. The CDR3 runs 13 residues. Germline V CDR1 and CDR2: SGHKS, YYEKEE (reference sequence). This CDR3 reads CASSPRVNTEAFF. The DNA for the CDR3 is TGTGCCAGCAGCCCCAGGGTAAACACTGAAGCTTTCTTT.

The rearrangement joins TRBV3-1 (or the pseudogene TRBV3-2) to TRBJ2-7; maybe TRBD2 (6 bases). The CDR3 length is 12 residues. Germline V gene sequence: CDR1 LGHDT, CDR2 YNNKEL (reference sequence). Trimming took off 4 bases at V and 6 bases at J, with 10 bases between the two ends. The CDR3 spells CASSPLGSEQYF. The CDR3 bases are TGTGCCAGCAGCCCTCTCGGGAGCGAGCAGTACTTC.

The chain joins TRBV7-2 to TRBJ2-7; tentative D call: TRBD1 (6 bases). The CDR3 is 15 residues long. Trimming took off 5 bases at V and 3 bases at J, with 17 bases between the two ends. Germline assignment: CDR1 SGHTA and CDR2 FQGNSA. CDR3 sequence (DNA): TGTGCCAGCAGCAAAGGACAGTCAGGGCTCTACGAGCAGTACTTC. Residues: CASSKGQSGLYEQYF.

The rearrangement links TRBV28 to TRBJ2-7; possible D gene TRBD1, 6 bases. Germline CDR1 and CDR2: MDHEN and SYDVKM. This CDR3 spans 15 amino acids. Trimming stripped 7 bases from V and 0 bases from J, with 16 bases between. The CDR3 DNA follows: TGTGCCAGCACGGCGCCAGGGGCAACCTCCTACGAGCAGTACTTC. It is translated as CASTAPGATSYEQYF.

The chain has TRBV2 and TRBJ2-1; no firm D call. Germline V gene lookup returns CDR1 SNHLY and CDR2 FYNNEI. The V gene lost 2 bases and the J gene lost 7 bases, with 3 bases spanning the gap. CDR3 length equals 11 residues. The CDR3 nucleotides read TGTGCCAGCAGTGAACTTAATGAGCAGTTCTTC. Translating it yields CASSELNEQFF.

The chain employs TRBV2 and TRBJ2-3; no clear D gene. Trimming stripped 4 bases from V and 3 bases from J, with 11 bases between. In germline, CDR1 is SNHLY, CDR2 FYNNEI. The CDR3 is 14 amino acids. In DNA, the CDR3 is TGTGCCAGCAGTGGGTCCTCAGAAACAGATACGCAGTATTTT. It encodes CASSGSSETDTQYF.

V usage is TRBV6-6 and J usage is TRBJ1-3; 7 bases fit TRBD1. V dropped 5 bases and J dropped 0; count of bases not matched to a gene: 10. This CDR3 has 17 residues. The germline V gene has CDR1 MNHNY and CDR2 SVGAGI (reference sequence). The CDR3 protein is CASSPLPDRASGNTIYF. CDR3 DNA sequence: TGTGCCAGCAGTCCTTTACCCGACAGGGCCTCTGGAAACACCATATATTTT.

The rearrangement uses TRBV10-3 and TRBJ2-1, with TRBD2 as a possible D gene (5 bases). Trimming pared 7 bases from V and 10 bases from J, leaving 11 bases between. The CDR3 runs 11 residues. The germline V gene encodes CDR1 ENHRY and CDR2 SYGVKD. In nucleotides, the CDR3 is TGTGCCATCACCGATTGGGAGGAGCAGTTCTTC. Translated: CAITDWEEQFF.

On this clone itself: Relative to the germline gene, one junction end is altered; a read error may explain this. The chain combines TRBV30 with TRBJ2-7; 9 nucleotides agree with TRBD2. The CDR3 is 13 amino acids. The germline V gene encodes CDR1 GTSNPN and CDR2 SVGIG (reference sequence). CDR3 region: CAWRSSGSPEQYF. Here the CDR3 DNA reads TGTGCATGGAGGAGTAGCGGGAGTCCCGAGCAGTACTTC.

The chain has TRBV19 and TRBJ2-2; TRBD2 matches 10 bases. V trimming: 7 bases; J trimming: 4 bases; junction bases outside the gene matches: 6. CDR1 is LNHDA and CDR2 is SQIVND in the germline V gene (reference sequence). This CDR3 is 15 amino acids long. In nucleotides, the CDR3 is TGTGCCAGTACCAAAGCGGGAGGGCCCACCGGGGAGCTGTTTTTT. Translated: CASTKAGGPTGELFF.

Here the CDR3 reads CAISESVGDTPDTQYF. The DNA for the CDR3 is TGTGCCATCAGTGAGTCGGTGGGAGATACGCCAGATACGCAGTATTTT. The rearrangement links TRBV10-3 to TRBJ2-3, with a weak D call TRBD2 (5 bases). CDR3 size: 16 residues. CDR1 and CDR2 from the germline V gene are ENHRY and SYGVKD. Deletions cut 0 bases from V and 4 bases from J, with 14 bases between.

This chain connects TRBV9 to TRBJ1-2, with D unresolved. The V and J ends lost 3 bases and 8 bases respectively, with 14 bases between them. CDR3 size: 13 residues. The germline CDR1 and CDR2 sequences are SGDLS and YYNGEE. The CDR3 here is CASSESGFWGYTF. The DNA of the CDR3 is TGTGCCAGCAGCGAATCGGGTTTTTGGGGCTACACCTTC.

The rearrangement joins TRBV7-2 to TRBJ2-5; TRBD2 matches at 9 bases. V shed 6 bases and J 5 bases; nucleotides not matched to a gene: 13. This CDR3 is built from 16 residues. CDR1 and CDR2 from the germline V gene are SGHTA and FQGNSA. The CDR3 DNA reads TGTGCCAGCAGAAAAAGTAGAGGAGCGGGAGGCGAGACCCAGTACTTC. Protein product: CASRKSRGAGGETQYF.

The V gene is TRBV7-2, the J gene TRBJ2-1; 11 bases agree with TRBD2. This CDR3 has 15 residues. With V trimmed by 5 bases and J by 4 bases, 4 bases remained unmatched. In germline, CDR1 is SGHTA, CDR2 FQGNSA. As DNA, the CDR3 is TGTGCCAGCAGCCCACTAGCGGGGGAGTACAATGAGCAGTTCTTC. It translates to CASSPLAGEYNEQFF.

The V gene is TRBV5-6, the J gene TRBJ2-3; 10 nucleotides align to TRBD2. V was clipped by 3 bases and J by 2 bases; unmatched bases: 9. Germline assignment: CDR1 SGHDT and CDR2 YYEEEE. CDR3 length equals 17 residues. The CDR3 DNA is TGTGCCAGCAGCTATGGACTAGCGGAGTCCAACACAGATACGCAGTATTTT. This encodes CASSYGLAESNTDTQYF.

The chain joins TRBV6-1 to TRBJ1-6; 11 bases are shared with TRBD1. Unmatched junction bases numbered 3, after V lost 2 bases and J lost 9 bases. The CDR3 totals 15 residues. Germline-derived CDR1 and CDR2 are MNHNS and SASEGT. DNA for the CDR3: TGTGCCAGCAGTGAAATTGGACAGGGGGCTTCACCCCTCCACTTT. It specifies CASSEIGQGASPLHF.

For this clone: The sample carries other DNA sequences with the same CDR3. The CDR3, as DNA: TGTGCCAGCAGCCAAGGACTGAGCTATGGCTACACCTTC. This codes for CASSQGLSYGYTF. This chain joins TRBV3-1 (or the pseudogene TRBV3-2) and TRBJ1-2; D ambiguous. CDR3 length: 13 amino acids. Deletions cut 1 base from V and 4 bases from J, with 7 bases between. Germline CDR1 LGHDT, CDR2 YNNKEL (reference sequence).